This T cell receptor beta chain was identified during a study of blood T cell repertoires in COVID-19. About the study: Samples of COVID-19 (acute and convalescent) were obtained from the United States, Italy and Spain. In each case, the material was cDNA or gDNA derived from T cells, B-cell-depleted T cells, or PBMCs.

The length of the CDR3 is 15 residues. Per germline, CDR1 LGHDT and CDR2 YNNKEL (reference sequence). J lost 1 base, V lost 5 bases, and 4 bases had no gene match. Per the original data handling: Reference gene primer amplification yielded estimated nucleated cell counts. Clones were sequenced by immunoSEQ multiplex PCR, and TCRdb holds only the in-frame ones, with some missing. V, J and clone size derive from that table, while D and trimming were established from the DNA sequence. This sample has some 87,000 clones, with more than 70% found just once. Sequencing was carried out using peripheral blood. V gene TRBV3-1 (or the pseudogene TRBV3-2) combines with J gene TRBJ1-3; 8 bases map to TRBD1. The sequence came from a man older than 75 with active or convalescent COVID-19. DNA of the CDR3: TGTGCCAGCAGCTTAAGGACAGGGTCTGGAAACACCATATATTTT. Amino acid sequence: CASSLRTGSGNTIYF.